Reported below is one T cell receptor beta chain. The method was immunoSEQ multiplex PCR; TCRdb's version includes in-frame clones alone and lacks a portion of them. The table has under 2.5 million clones, around 90% seen once. This specimen belongs to a study of shared clonotypes between healthy human individuals. The V and J ends lost 6 bases and 7 bases, in that order; junction bases with no gene match: 9. CDR3 length equals 13 residues. Germline V gene lookup returns CDR1 SGHVS and CDR2 FNYEAQ. A CD45RA+ naive subset and a CD45RA-negative memory subset were split from CD4+ cells. The chain carries TRBV7-6 and TRBJ2-7; TRBD1 matches at 7 bases. This sequence originates from a man between 18 and 29 years old in good health. Some clones in this sample may be carry-over from other donors' samples. Sequenced input: naive CD4+ T cells from PBMCs. Subset of the sample: CD45RA+ positively selected. The CDR3 DNA follows: TGTGCCAGCAGTCCAGGCGCCAGGGGGGAGCAGTACTTC. It yields the protein CASSPGARGEQYF.